These 18 T cell receptor beta chains were sequenced from one sample in a study of T-cell reconstitution after alpha-beta-depleted transplantation in children. TCRbeta library construction was performed incorporating unique molecular identifiers. TCRdb recomputed calls from the PCR reads with MiXCR, one row per CDR3 protein. This sample carries several thousand distinct CDR3 sequences, roughly 23% of them seen once, and the ten largest clones take under 25%. The specimen was PBMCs, mostly from graft donor cells, collected 60 days after TCRalphabeta/CD19-depleted stem cell transplant. All receptors come from a male patient aged 2-15 years who had a stem cell transplant for acute lymphoblastic leukemia, so the T cells may come from the graft donor.

The CDR3: CASSLGGRTAEAFF. The CDR3 DNA follows: TGTGCCAGCAGTTTGGGGGGACGAACCGCTGAAGCTTTCTTT. The chain couples TRBV12-3 or TRBV12-4 to TRBJ1-1; tentative D call: TRBD1 (5 bases). V was clipped by 3 bases and J by 6 bases, with 14 bases between them. This CDR3 region has 14 residues.

Turning to this clonotype: With a much larger clone just one base away, this may be a read error. The chain is built from TRBV6-2 or TRBV6-3 and TRBJ2-7, with D hard to call. Germline assignment: CDR1 MNHEY and CDR2 SVGEGT. CDR3 length: 14 amino acids. V lost 7 bases and J lost 1, with 14 bases in between. CDR3 DNA: TGTGCCAGCACCGGCCTAGTGGGGTCCTACGAGCAGTACTTC. Translation: CASTGLVGSYEQYF.

This clonotype has at least ten counts. The J gene is TRBJ2-2, the V gene TRBV5-1, with a weak D call TRBD1 (7 bases). Trimming shortened V by 0 bases and J by 6 bases, and 18 bases separated the two germline ends. Looked up from germline, CDR1 is SGHRS and CDR2 is YFSETQ. The CDR3 loop spans 17 amino acids. The CDR3 here is CASSLAEGAPRPGELFF. The DNA of the CDR3 is TGCGCCAGCAGCTTGGCGGAGGGGGCACCTAGGCCCGGGGAGCTGTTTTTT.

This clonotype was picked up many times. The J gene is TRBJ2-7, the V gene TRBV5-5; 8 bases are a match to TRBD1. CDR1 and CDR2 from the germline V gene are SGHKS and YYEKEE (reference sequence). V dropped 3 bases and J dropped 1; count of bases not matched to a gene: 3. The CDR3 is made up of 14 amino acids. CDR3: CASSSRTGSYEQYF. The CDR3 DNA reads TGTGCCAGCAGCTCCCGGACAGGGTCCTACGAGCAGTACTTC.

This clonotype was observed once. This chain links TRBV20-1 with TRBJ2-3; 8 bases are shared with TRBD1. V was clipped by 5 bases and J by 8 bases; unmatched bases: 15. From germline, CDR1 is DFQATT and CDR2 SNEGSKA (reference sequence). The CDR3 length is 15 residues. The CDR3 sequence: CSAGGAGGARGTQYF. For the CDR3, the DNA is TGCAGTGCTGGAGGGGCAGGGGGCGCAAGGGGTACGCAGTATTTT.

This clonotype was observed many times. The V and J genes are TRBV4-3 and TRBJ2-3, with 13 bases matching TRBD2. After removal of 4 bases from V and 1 base from J, the junction contained 14 bases not matched to a gene. The CDR3 sequence is 20 residues long. CDR1 and CDR2 (germline): LGHNA, YSLEER. The CDR3 sequence: CASSPMRLAGGHHRTDTQYF. The CDR3 nucleotides are TGCGCCAGCAGCCCGATGAGACTAGCGGGGGGTCACCACCGCACAGATACGCAGTATTTT.

The chain couples TRBV7-9 to TRBJ2-2; a weak D match, TRBD2 (5 bases). V was trimmed by 4 bases and J by 4 bases, leaving 16 bases between them. Germline V CDR1 and CDR2: SEHNR, FQNEAQ (reference sequence). The CDR3 totals 16 residues. The DNA for the CDR3 is TGTGCCAGCAGCTGGGGAGATCGGACGGGCACCGGGGAGCTGTTTTTT. Amino acid sequence: CASSWGDRTGTGELFF.

This clonotype is medium-sized within its sample. The CDR3 is CASSLGQLNTGELFF. The CDR3 nucleotides read TGTGCCAGCAGCTTAGGACAACTGAACACCGGGGAGCTGTTTTTT. V and J are TRBV7-6 and TRBJ2-2; no reliable D call. The CDR3 length is 15 residues. Per germline, CDR1 SGHVS and CDR2 FNYEAQ. V gave up 1 base and J gave up 1 base, with 7 bases separating them.

Ten or more counts support this clonotype. V gene TRBV6-5 combines with J gene TRBJ2-5; 14 bases fit TRBD2. This CDR3 comprises 16 residues. Germline CDR1 is MNHEY and CDR2 is SVGAGI. With 7 bases clipped from V and 4 bases from J, the junction kept 8 bases outside the gene matches. DNA for the CDR3: TGTGCCAGCACCCTAAGACTAGCGGGAGGGGGAGAGACCCAGTACTTC. Translated: CASTLRLAGGGETQYF.

This clonotype was seen ten or more times. The chain recombines TRBV5-6 with TRBJ2-3; D call uncertain. Looked up from germline, CDR1 is SGHDT and CDR2 is YYEEEE. V was cut by 9 bases and J by 2 bases, with 10 bases left in between. This CDR3 comprises 12 residues. The CDR3 DNA is TGTGCCATGGGCTCCGACACAGATACGCAGTATTTT. Translated, it gives CAMGSDTDTQYF.

This clonotype was detected a few times. V and J are TRBV3-1 and TRBJ2-2, with a tentative D call TRBD2 (5 bases). The ends were cut back, 11 bases at V and 4 bases at J, with 20 bases in the middle. Germline values: CDR1 LGHDT, CDR2 YNNKEL (reference sequence). The CDR3 totals 15 residues. CDR3: CASCHRGRITGELFF. The CDR3 DNA sequence: TGTGCCTCCTGCCATCGTGGGAGAATCACCGGGGAGCTGTTTTTT.

This clonotype was picked up many times. The rearrangement links TRBV6-2 or TRBV6-3 to TRBJ2-7; 7 positions match TRBD1. V shed 6 bases, J shed 4 bases, and the junction held 18 bases outside the gene matches. From germline, CDR1 is MNHEY and CDR2 SVGEGT. The CDR3 sequence is 17 residues long. Here the CDR3 reads CASRGHKGAWDSYEQYF. CDR3 DNA: TGTGCCAGCAGAGGGCACAAGGGGGCCTGGGATTCGTACGAGCAGTACTTC.

This clonotype qualifies as medium-sized. This rearrangement joins TRBV4-3 to TRBJ1-2; tentatively, D is TRBD1 (5 bases). The V end was cut by 2 bases, the J end by 5 bases, with 24 bases between. The germline CDR1 and CDR2 sequences are LGHNA and YSLEER. The CDR3 is made up of 18 amino acids. CDR3 region: CASSQRYPGTSWIYGYTF. In DNA form, the CDR3 reads TGCGCCAGCAGCCAACGTTACCCTGGGACCTCTTGGATATATGGCTACACCTTC.

This clonotype was detected ten times or more. The chain joins TRBV7-9 to TRBJ2-5; D uncertain. This CDR3 spans 12 amino acids. Germline V lookup: CDR1 SEHNR, CDR2 FQNEAQ (reference sequence). The ends were cut back, 6 bases at V and 4 bases at J, with 9 bases in the middle. CDR3 sequence: CASSNPLETQYF. CDR3 in DNA: TGTGCCAGCAGTAATCCCCTAGAGACCCAGTACTTC.

Points on this clonotype: A read error may explain this, as a much larger clone is one base away. The V call is TRBV28, the J call TRBJ1-2, with a weak D call TRBD1 (5 bases). Per the germline V gene, CDR1 is MDHEN and CDR2 is SYDVKM. The CDR3 runs 13 residues. The CDR3 sequence is CSSTLGQGVGYTF. Written as DNA, the CDR3 is TGTTCCAGCACTCTAGGGCAGGGCGTAGGCTACACCTTC.

Many counts were recorded for this clonotype. This rearrangement joins TRBV28 to TRBJ2-4; D remains unclear. Germline V gives CDR1 MDHEN, CDR2 SYDVKM. Trimming pared 10 bases from V and 0 bases from J, leaving 16 bases between. This CDR3 has 15 amino acids. The CDR3 nucleotides are TGTGCCACCACTCAAGGAAGGGTAGCCAAAAACATTCAGTACTTC. Amino acids: CATTQGRVAKNIQYF.

This clonotype was detected ten times or more. V and J are TRBV27 and TRBJ2-5, with D perhaps TRBD2 (5 bases). The CDR3 runs 16 residues. Germline loops: CDR1 MNHEY, CDR2 SMNVEV (reference sequence). Trimming took off 8 bases at V and 0 bases at J, with 19 bases between the two ends. CDR3 region: CASAHSAATYQETQYF. CDR3 sequence (DNA): TGTGCCAGCGCCCACTCAGCGGCCACGTACCAAGAGACCCAGTACTTC.

There are many counts of this clonotype. The rearrangement links TRBV7-4 to TRBJ2-1; 11 bases line up with TRBD2. The germline V gene encodes CDR1 SGHVT and CDR2 SQSDAQ. The CDR3 runs 15 residues. The J segment lost 6 bases and the V segment lost 5 bases, leaving 6 bases of the junction unmatched. This chain's CDR3 is CASSVSTSGSNEQFF. DNA for the CDR3: TGTGCCAGCAGCGTCTCTACTAGCGGGAGCAATGAGCAGTTCTTC.